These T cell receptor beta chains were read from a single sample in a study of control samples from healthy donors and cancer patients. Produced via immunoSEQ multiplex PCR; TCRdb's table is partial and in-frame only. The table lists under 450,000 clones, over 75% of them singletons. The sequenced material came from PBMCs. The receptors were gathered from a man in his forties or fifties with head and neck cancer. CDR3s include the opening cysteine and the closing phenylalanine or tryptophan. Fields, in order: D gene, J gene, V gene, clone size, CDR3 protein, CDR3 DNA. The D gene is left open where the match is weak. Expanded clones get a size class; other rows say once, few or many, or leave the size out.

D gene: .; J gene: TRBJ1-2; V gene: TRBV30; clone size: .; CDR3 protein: CAWSQVFGRAYYGYTF; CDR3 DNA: TGTGCCTGGAGTCAGGTATTCGGCAGGGCGTACTATGGCTACACCTTC
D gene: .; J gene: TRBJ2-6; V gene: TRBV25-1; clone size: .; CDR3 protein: CASKSQKLTF; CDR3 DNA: TGTGCCAGCAAGTCCCAGAAACTGACTTTC
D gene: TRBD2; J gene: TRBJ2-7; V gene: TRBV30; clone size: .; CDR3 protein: CAWSGEDGLAGPYEQYF; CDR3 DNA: TGTGCCTGGAGTGGGGAGGACGGACTAGCGGGGCCCTACGAGCAGTACTTC
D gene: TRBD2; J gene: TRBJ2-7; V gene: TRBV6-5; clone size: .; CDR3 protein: CASSQGLAAPYEQYF; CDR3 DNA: TGTGCCAGCAGCCAAGGACTAGCGGCCCCCTACGAGCAGTACTTC
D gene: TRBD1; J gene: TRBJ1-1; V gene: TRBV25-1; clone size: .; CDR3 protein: CASSGSGGDTEAFF; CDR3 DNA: TGTGCCAGCAGTGGATCAGGGGGGGACACTGAAGCTTTCTTT
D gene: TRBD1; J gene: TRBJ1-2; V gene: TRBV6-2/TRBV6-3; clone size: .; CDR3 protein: CASSYRADRGLGYTF; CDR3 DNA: TGTGCCAGCAGTTATCGGGCGGACAGGGGGCTTGGCTACACCTTC
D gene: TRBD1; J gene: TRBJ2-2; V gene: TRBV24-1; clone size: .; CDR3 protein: CATSDLGGSNTGELFF; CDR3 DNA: TGTGCCACCAGTGACTTAGGGGGCTCGAACACCGGGGAGCTGTTTTTT
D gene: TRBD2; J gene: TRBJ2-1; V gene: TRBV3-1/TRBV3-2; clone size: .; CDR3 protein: CASSQQAVSGRRDEQFF; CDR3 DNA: TGTGCCAGCAGCCAACAGGCAGTGAGCGGGAGACGGGATGAGCAGTTCTTC
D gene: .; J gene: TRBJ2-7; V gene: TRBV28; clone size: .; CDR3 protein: CASTGVPYEQYF; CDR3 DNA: TGTGCCAGCACAGGGGTCCCCTACGAGCAGTACTTC
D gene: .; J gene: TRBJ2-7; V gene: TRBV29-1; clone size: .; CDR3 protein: CSVEKGYGEQYF; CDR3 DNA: TGCAGCGTTGAGAAGGGGTATGGTGAGCAGTACTTC
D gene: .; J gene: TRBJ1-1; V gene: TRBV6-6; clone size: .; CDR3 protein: CASSPLDLIQGVDTEAFF; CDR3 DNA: TGTGCCAGCAGTCCGCTAGACCTAATACAGGGAGTCGACACTGAAGCTTTCTTT
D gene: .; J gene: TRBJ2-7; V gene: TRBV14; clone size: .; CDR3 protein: CASSQEGRRTYEQYF; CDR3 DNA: TGTGCCAGCAGCCAAGAAGGGAGGCGCACCTACGAGCAGTACTTC
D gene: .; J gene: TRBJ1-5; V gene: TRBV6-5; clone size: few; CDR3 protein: CATKLGVLGQPQHF; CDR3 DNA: TGTGCCACCAAGTTAGGGGTTTTGGGTCAGCCCCAGCATTTT
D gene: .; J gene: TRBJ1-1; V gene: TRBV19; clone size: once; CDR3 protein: CASSSNGARAFF; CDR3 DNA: TGTGCCAGTAGTTCTAATGGGGCGCGGGCTTTCTTT
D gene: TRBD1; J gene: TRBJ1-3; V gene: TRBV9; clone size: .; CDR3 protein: CASSAQGAGNTIYF; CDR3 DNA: TGTGCCAGCAGCGCCCAGGGGGCTGGAAACACCATATATTTT
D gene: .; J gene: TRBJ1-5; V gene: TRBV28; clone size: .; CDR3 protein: CASDHVSDRPNQPQHF; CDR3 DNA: TGTGCCAGCGATCATGTTTCGGACAGACCAAATCAGCCCCAGCATTTT
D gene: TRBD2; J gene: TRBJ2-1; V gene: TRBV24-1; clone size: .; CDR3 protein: CATSGALYGGDNEQFF; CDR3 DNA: TGTGCCACCAGTGGTGCCCTCTACGGGGGGGACAATGAGCAGTTCTTC
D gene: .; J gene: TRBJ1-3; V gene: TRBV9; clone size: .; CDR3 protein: CASSAGTEVGNTIYF; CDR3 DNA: TGTGCCAGCAGCGCCGGGACGGAGGTTGGAAACACCATATATTTT
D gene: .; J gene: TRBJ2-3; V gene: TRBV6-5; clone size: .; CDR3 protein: CASRRDAPSVDTQYF; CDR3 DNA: TGTGCCAGCAGACGGGACGCACCCTCGGTGGATACGCAGTATTTT
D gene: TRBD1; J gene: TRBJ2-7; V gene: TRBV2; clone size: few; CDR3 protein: CASSPWTGGAYEQYF; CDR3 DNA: TGTGCCAGCAGTCCCTGGACAGGGGGCGCGTACGAGCAGTACTTC